The table lists the clone carrying this TCR beta chain with many counts. This sample was included in a study of T-cell reconstitution after alpha-beta-depleted transplantation in children. A TCRbeta library incorporating unique molecular identifiers was prepared. One entry per CDR3 protein results from TCRdb running MiXCR on the PCR reads. The sample records over 550,000 distinct CDR3 sequences, roughly 10% being singletons. V lost 3 bases to trimming and J lost 4 bases, with 8 bases between them. There are 12 residues in the CDR3. The germline V gene encodes CDR1 SGHRS and CDR2 YFSETQ. Material: PBMCs from the stem cell graft donor, obtained from the stem cell graft. The TCR originated in a human donor who donated a stem cell graft to a child with acute myeloid leukemia. The chain uses TRBV5-1 and TRBJ2-7, with D hard to call. The CDR3 region is CASSSRNYEQYF. The CDR3 DNA follows: TGCGCCAGCAGCTCCCGAAATTACGAGCAGTACTTC.